Included here is one TCR beta chain sequence, with context. Its antigen remains unidentified. Germline is not matched at one junction end, which may reflect a read error. Measured with immunoSEQ multiplex PCR; TCRdb has only the in-frame clones, and not every one. The sample yields just over 50,000 clones, about 80% seen once. This specimen comes from a study of OX40 agonist ivuxolimab in advanced cancers. Study-level background: An anti-OX40 (CD134) antibody with agonistic activity, ivuxolimab, was administered to patients. Regarding the study as a whole: Clones of CD4+ and CD8+ blood T cells grew by week 6 at doses of 0.1 to 3.0 mg/kg.

Looked up from germline, CDR1 is SGHAT and CDR2 is FQNNGV. The CDR3 length is 15 residues. The receptor was isolated from an adult with an advanced solid tumor such as melanoma, head and neck, liver or kidney cancer. This chain links TRBV11-2 with TRBJ1-2; the D gene is possibly TRBD1 (6 bases). Sequencing used CD4+ or CD8+ T cells sorted from blood, obtained in a trial of the OX40 agonist ivuxolimab. CDR3 DNA sequence: TGTGCCAGCAGCTTAGCTCAAGGGGGGCAGGGACGGTCCCTCTTC. This codes for CASSLAQGGQGRSLF.